This entry lists 9 T cell receptor beta chains sequenced from one sample in a study of T cells in Graves' hyperthyroidism and ophthalmopathy (dated 2019 in TCRdb). The library came from multiplex PCR. Sequencing was carried out with an Illumina HiSeq 2000. The TCR beta CDR3 regions were amplified from RNA transcripts. The TCR CDR3 was subjected to a first round of RT-PCR using the HTBI primer set and the Qiagen OneStep RT-PCR kit. TCRdb applied fastp at Q25 and MiXCR to the public reads, then kept only in-frame beta chains. Under each unique CDR3 protein, matching rows form one entry showing the most common genes and DNA. For this sample the table gives about 600,000 distinct CDR3 sequences, of which roughly 16% were detected only once. Of the sample, around 3.3% falls within the top ten clones. Sequencing was done on a sample of blood. The source is a woman aged 40 to 50 with Graves' ophthalmopathy.

This clonotype has only a few counts. The chain joins TRBV11-3 to TRBJ2-2; D is ambiguous. Trimming pared 6 bases from V and 6 bases from J, leaving 11 bases between. Germline CDR1 reads SGHNT; CDR2 reads YENEEA. The CDR3 length is 13 residues. Here the CDR3 reads CASSPPGPGELFF. The CDR3 nucleotides are TGTGCCAGCAGTCCACCCGGTCCCGGGGAGCTGTTTTTT.

The sample holds a few counts of this clonotype. The rearrangement joins TRBV5-1 to TRBJ2-5, with TRBD2 identical over 11 bases. Germline CDR1 is SGHRS and CDR2 is YFSETQ. The J segment lost 2 bases and the V segment lost 4 bases, leaving 10 bases of the junction unmatched. CDR3 length equals 17 residues. Here the CDR3 reads CASSARVAGGRQETQYF. For the CDR3, the DNA is TGCGCCAGCAGCGCCAGGGTAGCGGGGGGGCGGCAAGAGACCCAGTACTTC.

Comments on this clonotype: This may arise from a read error, as a much more abundant clone is one base away. The chain is built from TRBV5-4 and TRBJ1-2, with a weak D call TRBD1 (5 bases). CDR1 SGHNT and CDR2 YYREEE come from the germline V gene (reference sequence). The CDR3 contains 15 residues. The CDR3 is CASSGPPGLNYGHTF. CDR3 bases: TGTGCCAGCAGCGGCCCGCCAGGGCTTAACTATGGCCACACCTTC.

This sequence joins TRBV7-3 and TRBJ2-4; D is unresolved. V was pared by 6 bases and J by 4 bases, with 1 base between. This CDR3 is 10 amino acids long. Germline V lookup: CDR1 SGHTA, CDR2 FQGTGA. CDR3 DNA: TGTGCCAGCAGGAAAAACATTCAGTACTTC. This codes for CASRKNIQYF.

This clonotype showed up many times. The J gene is TRBJ1-1, the V gene TRBV12-3 or TRBV12-4; possibly TRBD1 for D (5 bases). V was clipped by 3 bases and J by 5 bases, with 19 bases between them. The CDR3 sequence is 16 residues long. Here the CDR3 reads CASSFSRQGRGTEAFF. CDR3 sequence (DNA): TGTGCCAGCAGTTTCTCCCGTCAGGGTAGAGGAACTGAAGCTTTCTTT.

This chain links TRBV5-1 with TRBJ2-7; D gene ambiguous. The germline CDR1 and CDR2 sequences are SGHRS and YFSETQ. V was cut by 9 bases and J by 2 bases, with 12 bases left in between. This CDR3 has 12 residues. CDR3 sequence: CATPRSPYEQYF. DNA for the CDR3: TGCGCCACCCCGCGGTCCCCCTACGAGCAGTACTTC. The full variable domain, rest sourced from reference TRBV5-1 and TRBJ2-7, is KAGVTQTPRYLIKTRGQQVTLSCSPISGHRSVSWYQQTPGQGLQFLFEYFSETQRNKGNFPGRFSGRQFSNSRSEMNVSTLELGDSALYLCATPRSPYEQYFGPGTRLTVT.

The chain uses TRBV7-9 and TRBJ1-6; unclear D gene. Per germline, CDR1 SEHNR and CDR2 FQNEAQ (reference sequence). The CDR3 is made up of 16 amino acids. The V and J ends lost 5 bases and 10 bases respectively, with 21 bases between them. CDR3 sequence: CASSKDLAFGTSPLHF. The CDR3 DNA follows: TGTGCCAGCAGCAAGGATTTGGCGTTTGGTACCTCACCCCTCCACTTT.

The chain couples TRBV5-1 to TRBJ1-5; D uncertain. Deletions cut 0 bases from V and 9 bases from J, with 16 bases between. The germline CDR1 and CDR2 sequences are SGHRS and YFSETQ. The CDR3 spans 15 residues. Here the CDR3 DNA reads TGCGCCAGCAGCTTGGAAGGCACCCCCGGTTCGCCCCAGCATTTT. Its translation: CASSLEGTPGSPQHF. Using reference TRBV5-1 and TRBJ1-5 for the parts outside the CDR3, the full variable domain is KAGVTQTPRYLIKTRGQQVTLSCSPISGHRSVSWYQQTPGQGLQFLFEYFSETQRNKGNFPGRFSGRQFSNSRSEMNVSTLELGDSALYLCASSLEGTPGSPQHFGDGTRLSIL.

This sequence joins TRBV5-1 and TRBJ1-1, with D unresolved. The V gene lost 5 bases and the J gene lost 3 bases, with 8 bases spanning the gap. From germline, CDR1 is SGHRS and CDR2 YFSETQ. The CDR3 contains 12 residues. The CDR3 coding sequence is TGCGCCAGCAGGGATAGTGACACTGAAGCTTTCTTT. Its protein is CASRDSDTEAFF.